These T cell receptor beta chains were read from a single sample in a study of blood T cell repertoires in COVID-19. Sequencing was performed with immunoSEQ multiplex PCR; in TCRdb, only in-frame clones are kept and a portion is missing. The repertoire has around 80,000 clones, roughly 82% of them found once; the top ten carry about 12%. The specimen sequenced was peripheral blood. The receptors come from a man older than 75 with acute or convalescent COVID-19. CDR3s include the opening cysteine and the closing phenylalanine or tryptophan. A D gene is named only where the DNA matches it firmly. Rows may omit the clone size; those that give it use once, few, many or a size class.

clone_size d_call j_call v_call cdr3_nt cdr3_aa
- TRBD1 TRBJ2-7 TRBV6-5 TGTGCCAGCGAATCTGGACAGGGGGCTTCCTACGAGCAGTACTTC CASESGQGASYEQYF
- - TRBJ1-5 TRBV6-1 TGTGCCAGCAGTGAGGCGTACGGCAGGGGTAGCAATCAGCCCCAGCATTTT CASSEAYGRGSNQPQHF
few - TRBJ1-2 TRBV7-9 TGTGCCAGCAGCCGGGCGGGGGAGGGCAACTATGGCTACACCTTC CASSRAGEGNYGYTF
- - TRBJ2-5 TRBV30 TGTGCCTGGAGTGTAAGCCCCGCCGAGGAGACCCAGTACTTC CAWSVSPAEETQYF
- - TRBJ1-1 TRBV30 TGTGCCTGGAGCACGGGGGGCGGGGATGAAGCTTTCTTT CAWSTGGGDEAFF
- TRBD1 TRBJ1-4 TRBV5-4 TGTGCCAGCAACCGACAGGGGGTTAATGAAAAACTGTTTTTT CASNRQGVNEKLFF
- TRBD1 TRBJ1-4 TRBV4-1 TGCGCCAGCAGCCAAGAGGACAGGGGAGGTTTAGGTAATGAAAAACTGTTTTTT CASSQEDRGGLGNEKLFF
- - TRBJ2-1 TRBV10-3 TGTGCCATCAGCGAAATTAGCAATGAGCAGTTCTTC CAISEISNEQFF
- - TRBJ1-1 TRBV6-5 TGTGCCAGCAGTTCGGATCGCGGGCGGGGGAACACTGAAGCTTTCTTT CASSSDRGRGNTEAFF
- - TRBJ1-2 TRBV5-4 TGTGCCAGCAGCACCATAGCGAACTATGGCTACACCTTC CASSTIANYGYTF
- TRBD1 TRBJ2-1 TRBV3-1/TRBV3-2 TGTGCCAGCAGCCAACAGGGGGCTGGGATGCGGCAGTTCTTC CASSQQGAGMRQFF
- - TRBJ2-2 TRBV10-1 TGCGCCAGCAGTGAGTCAGTCGGGAACACCGGGGAGCTGTTTTTT CASSESVGNTGELFF
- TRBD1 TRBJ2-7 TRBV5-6 TGTGCCAGCAGCTCCGCGACAGGGGGCACGTACGAGCAGTACTTC CASSSATGGTYEQYF
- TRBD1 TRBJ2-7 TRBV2 TGTGCCAGCAGGGCAGACAGGGGGGCCTACGAGCAGTACTTC CASRADRGAYEQYF
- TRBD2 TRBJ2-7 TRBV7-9 TGTGCCAGCAGCTTCCTAGCGGGCTACGAGCAGTACTTC CASSFLAGYEQYF
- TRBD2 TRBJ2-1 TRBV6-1 TGTGCCAGCAGTGAAGAAAGACTAGCGGGCAGATACAATGAGCAGTTCTTC CASSEERLAGRYNEQFF
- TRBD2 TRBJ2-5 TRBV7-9 TGTGCCACCGGACTAGCGGGGGGGCCAGAGACCCAGTACTTC CATGLAGGPETQYF
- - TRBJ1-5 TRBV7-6 TGTGCCAGCAGCTTGGTCATATCAAGAGCCAATCAGCCCCAGCATTTT CASSLVISRANQPQHF
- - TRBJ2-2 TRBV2 TGTGCCAGCAAGGGGCCCGGGGAGCTGTTTTTT CASKGPGELFF
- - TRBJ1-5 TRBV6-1 TGTGCCAGCAGTGAATTGGGGGGGCAGCATTTT CASSELGGQHF
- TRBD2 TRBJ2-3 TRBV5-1 TGCGCCAGCAGCTCCGGACTAGCGGGGGTTGGAGATACGCAGTATTTT CASSSGLAGVGDTQYF
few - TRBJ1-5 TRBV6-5 TGTGCCAGCAGTCGGACAGATTCCAATCAGCCCCAGCATTTT CASSRTDSNQPQHF
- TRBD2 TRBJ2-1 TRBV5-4 TGTGCCAGCAGCCCGAGGGGCGGGGGCTCCTACAATGAGCAGTTCTTC CASSPRGGGSYNEQFF
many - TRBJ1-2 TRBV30 TGTGCCTGGGTCCCAGGGGCCTATGGCTACACCTTC CAWVPGAYGYTF
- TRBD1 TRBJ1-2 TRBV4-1 TGCGCCAGCAGCCAAGACCCGACAGGGGGCAGTCTCTACTATGGCTACACCTTC CASSQDPTGGSLYYGYTF
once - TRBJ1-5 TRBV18 TGTGCCAGCTCACTAGGACAGACAAGCAATCAGCCCCAGCATTTT CASSLGQTSNQPQHF
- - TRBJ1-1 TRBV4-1 TGCGCCAGCAGCCAGACCGACCAGGGGTTAGGACACACTGAAGCTTTCTTT CASSQTDQGLGHTEAFF
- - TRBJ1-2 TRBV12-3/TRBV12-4 TGTGCCAGCAGTTTGGGGGACACCTCCTTC CASSLGDTSF
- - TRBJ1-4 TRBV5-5 TGTGCCAGCAGCTCTTGGCAGGTTAATGAAAAACTGTTTTTT CASSSWQVNEKLFF
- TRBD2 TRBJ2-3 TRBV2 TGTGCCAGCAGCCGACCCCTGGCGGGGGGGCCAGATACGCAGTATTTT CASSRPLAGGPDTQYF
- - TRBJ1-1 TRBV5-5 TGTGCCAGCAGCTTAGGGGTGAACACTGAAGCTTTCTTT CASSLGVNTEAFF
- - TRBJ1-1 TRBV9 TGTGCCAGCAGCCTGACAGCGAACACTGAAGCTTTCTTT CASSLTANTEAFF
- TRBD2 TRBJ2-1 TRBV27 TGTGCCAGCAAAGGAGCCGGGACAGGAAGACTAGCGGGGGTCCACAATGAGCAGTTCTTC CASKGAGTGRLAGVHNEQFF
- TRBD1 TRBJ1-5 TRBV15 TGTGCCACCAGCAGAGATGGGGCAGGGGGTCAGCCCCAGCATTTT CATSRDGAGGQPQHF
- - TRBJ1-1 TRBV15 TGTGCCACCAGCAGAGACGGAGGCACTGAAGCTTTCTTT CATSRDGGTEAFF